This T cell receptor beta chain was sequenced during a study of blood T cell repertoires in COVID-19 (dated by TCRdb to 2020 to 2022). Study-wide context: The collaborator samples originated in the United States, Italy and Spain and spanned the acute and convalescent phases of COVID-19. The samples were drawn from two sources: the first 160 participants of the ongoing ImmuneRACE study, and approximately 1,300 subjects contributed by 6 global collaborators. The sample metadata nearly always contained a de-identified subject ID, COVID-19 status, age in years and sex. Subjects who had been exposed to COVID-19, were actively infected with it, or had recovered from it provided the deeply sampled blood TCRbeta repertoires that made up the dataset. A freely available public database, intended as a resource for researchers studying the immune response to SARS-CoV-2, is where the repertoires were released. The material from the prospective study consisted of cDNA or gDNA derived from T cells, B-cell-depleted T cells, or PBMCs. Where available, HLA class I and class II types were taken from metadata supplied by the sample provider and were not determined by assay-based typing.

Trimmed from V: 8 bases; trimmed from J: 4 bases; junction bases lacking a gene match: 4. The CDR3 sequence holds 13 residues, the cysteine and phenylalanine included. Solely the CDR3 DNA is kept, with 39 bases framed from the first base. The germline V gene encodes CDR1 SNHLY and CDR2 FYNNEI. Collaborating institutions collected whole blood in K2EDTA tubes following their own protocols. For TCRbeta analysis, collaborators shipped samples as frozen whole blood, isolated PBMCs, or DNA extracted from either of those sample types. The research as a whole found: The quantity of clinical and demographic metadata differed by source and by participant and was supplied without curation.

TCRbeta CDR3 regions were amplified from genomic DNA using the immunoSEQ Assay, a bias-controlled multiplex PCR. The study's processing was this. Nucleated cell counts per sample were estimated from amplification of reference gene primers within the assay. Sequence reads were collapsed and filtered to measure the absolute abundance of every unique TCRbeta CDR3 rearrangement. For each sample, productive Simpson clonality was calculated by taking the square root of Simpson's diversity index across productive rearrangements. This immuneACCESS table, as held by TCRdb, lists in-frame sequences with V and J called but not all clones. Of the missing ones, under half trace to an unresolved V gene in checked studies; the others have no known cause. The DNA gave D and trimming, while V, J and clone size come from that table. The sample data list about 59,000 clones, and 80% to 90% of these were observed just once. The ten largest clones take up 5.5% to 8.5% of the sample.

A remark on this clone: It lacks a known antigen. Base qualities are not provided; no much larger clone lies one nucleotide away.

Sample: peripheral blood. The receptor was derived from a man in his 60s with active or convalescent COVID-19. The sequence is built from TRBV2 and TRBJ1-4; 7 junctional bases match TRBD1. The DNA reads as follows: TGTGCCAGCGGGGGACAGATTAATGAAAAACTGTTTTTT. Translated, it gives CASGGQINEKLFF.